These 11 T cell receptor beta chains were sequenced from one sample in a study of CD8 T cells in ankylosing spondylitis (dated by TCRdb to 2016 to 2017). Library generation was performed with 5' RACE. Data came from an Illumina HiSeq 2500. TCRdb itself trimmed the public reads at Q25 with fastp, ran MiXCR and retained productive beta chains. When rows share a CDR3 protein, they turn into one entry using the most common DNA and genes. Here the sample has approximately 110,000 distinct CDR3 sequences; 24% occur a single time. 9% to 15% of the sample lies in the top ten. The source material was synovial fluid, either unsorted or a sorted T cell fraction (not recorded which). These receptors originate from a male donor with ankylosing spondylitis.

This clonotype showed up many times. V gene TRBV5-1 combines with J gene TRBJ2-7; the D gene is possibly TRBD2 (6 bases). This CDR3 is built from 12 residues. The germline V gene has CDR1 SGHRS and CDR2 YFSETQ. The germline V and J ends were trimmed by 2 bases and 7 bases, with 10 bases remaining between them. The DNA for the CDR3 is TGCGCCAGCAGCTTTGACCGGGGGGAGCAGTACTTC. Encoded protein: CASSFDRGEQYF.

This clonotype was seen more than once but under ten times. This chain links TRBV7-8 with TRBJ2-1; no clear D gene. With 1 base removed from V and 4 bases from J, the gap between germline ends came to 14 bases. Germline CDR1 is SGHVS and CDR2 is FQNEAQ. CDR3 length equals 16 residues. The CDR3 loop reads CASSLGLTREYNEQFF. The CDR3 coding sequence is TGTGCCAGCAGCTTAGGCTTAACGAGAGAGTACAATGAGCAGTTCTTC.

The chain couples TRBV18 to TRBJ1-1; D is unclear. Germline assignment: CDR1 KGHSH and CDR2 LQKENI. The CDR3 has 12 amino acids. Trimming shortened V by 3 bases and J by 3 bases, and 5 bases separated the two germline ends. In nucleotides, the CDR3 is TGTGCCAGCTCACCCCGGGACACTGAAGCTTTCTTT. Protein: CASSPRDTEAFF.

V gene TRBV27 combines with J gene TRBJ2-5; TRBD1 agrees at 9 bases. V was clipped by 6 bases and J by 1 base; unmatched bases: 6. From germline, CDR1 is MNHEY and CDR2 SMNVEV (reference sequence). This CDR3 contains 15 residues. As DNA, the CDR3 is TGTGCCAGCAGCCCGGACAGGGGTTTCCAAGAGACCCAGTACTTC. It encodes CASSPDRGFQETQYF.

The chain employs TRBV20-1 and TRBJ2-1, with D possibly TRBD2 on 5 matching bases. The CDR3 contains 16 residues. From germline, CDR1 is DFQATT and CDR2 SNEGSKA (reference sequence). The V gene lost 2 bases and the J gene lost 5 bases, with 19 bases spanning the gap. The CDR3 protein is CSARNQRNPGNNEQFF. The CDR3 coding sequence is TGCAGTGCTAGAAACCAGCGGAACCCCGGGAACAATGAGCAGTTCTTC.

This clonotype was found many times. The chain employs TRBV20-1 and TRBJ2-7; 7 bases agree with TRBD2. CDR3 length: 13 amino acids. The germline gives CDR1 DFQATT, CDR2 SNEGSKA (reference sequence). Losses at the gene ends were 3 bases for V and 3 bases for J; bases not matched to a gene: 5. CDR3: CSARGLPRYEQYF. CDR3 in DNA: TGCAGTGCTAGGGGACTACCCCGCTACGAGCAGTACTTC.

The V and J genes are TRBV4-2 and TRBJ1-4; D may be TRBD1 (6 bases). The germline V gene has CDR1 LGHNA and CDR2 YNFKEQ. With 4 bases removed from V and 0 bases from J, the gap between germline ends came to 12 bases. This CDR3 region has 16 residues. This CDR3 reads CASSLTDSPTNEKLFF. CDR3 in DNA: TGTGCCAGCAGCCTAACGGACAGCCCAACTAATGAAAAACTGTTTTTT.

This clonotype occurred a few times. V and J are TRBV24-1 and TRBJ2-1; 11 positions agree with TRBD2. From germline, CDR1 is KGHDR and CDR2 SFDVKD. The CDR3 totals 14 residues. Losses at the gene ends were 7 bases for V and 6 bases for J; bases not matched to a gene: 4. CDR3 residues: CATRGTSGVNEQFF. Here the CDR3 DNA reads TGTGCCACCAGAGGGACTAGCGGAGTCAATGAGCAGTTCTTC.

The CDR3 region is CASSPLTGNSPLHF. The DNA of the CDR3 is TGTGCCAGCAGCCCCTTGACAGGAAATTCACCCCTCCACTTT. J is TRBJ1-6 and V is TRBV7-8; tentative D call: TRBD1 (6 bases). The CDR3 contains 14 residues. V was shortened by 5 bases and J by 7 bases, with 12 bases between the two germline ends. Germline V gene lookup returns CDR1 SGHVS and CDR2 FQNEAQ.

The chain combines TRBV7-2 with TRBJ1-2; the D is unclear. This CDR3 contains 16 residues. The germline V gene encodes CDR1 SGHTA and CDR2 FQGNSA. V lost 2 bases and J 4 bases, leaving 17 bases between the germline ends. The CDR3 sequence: CASSLFGQVPGYGYTF. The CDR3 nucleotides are TGTGCCAGCAGCTTATTCGGGCAGGTTCCGGGCTATGGCTACACCTTC.

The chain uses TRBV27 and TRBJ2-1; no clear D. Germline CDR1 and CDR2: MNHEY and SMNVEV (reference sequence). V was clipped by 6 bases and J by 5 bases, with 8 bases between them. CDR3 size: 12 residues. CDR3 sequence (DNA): TGTGCCAGCAGCTTCCCCCACAATGAGCAGTTCTTC. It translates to CASSFPHNEQFF.